This T cell receptor (beta chain) is from a study of T cells after posttransplantation cyclophosphamide. Study-level points and caveats: TRB clonality was highly associated with recipient CMV seropositivity and reactivation.

The CDR3 has 14 amino acids. Per germline, CDR1 MNHNS and CDR2 SASEGT. The V segment lost 6 bases and the J segment 1 base; nucleotides outside the gene matches: 5. Concerning this clone itself: As yet, its antigen is unknown.

Busulfan-fludarabine conditioning, marrow transplant, and cyclophosphamide on days +3 and +4 were administered. This table comes from immunoSEQ multiplex PCR, and its TCRdb copy is limited to in-frame clones, with some not included. This sample carries roughly 10,000 clones, none of them present only once. This TCR was sampled from a female patient aged 40-50 years who received an allogeneic stem cell transplant from a related donor, was CMV-positive, and had no GVHD. Some T cells may arise from the graft donor. The chain recombines TRBV6-1 with TRBJ1-1; TRBD1 aligns across 7 bases. Sequences were derived from PBMCs, sampled after allogeneic stem cell transplant with posttransplant cyclophosphamide. The CDR3 region is CASRMGQRNTEAFF. The CDR3 nucleotides read TGTGCCAGCAGGATGGGACAGAGGAACACTGAAGCTTTCTTT.